This entry features one T cell receptor beta chain sequence. Each CDR3 protein gets one entry after TCRdb re-called the RACE reads with MiXCR. The sample records about 90,000 distinct CDR3 sequences, 6.5% to 10% being singletons. Regarding time point: pre-sensitization, week 0. The treatment was: therapeutic diphenylcyclopropenone sensitization with weekly scalp DPC. This record belongs to a study of human T cells and chemical hapten exposure. The CDR3 totals 13 residues. The germline V gene has CDR1 DFQATT and CDR2 SNEGSKA (reference sequence). V lost 2 bases to trimming and J lost 8 bases, with 15 bases between them.

This rearrangement joins TRBV20-1 to TRBJ2-5; D remains ambiguous. Sequences were derived from whole blood, sampled in connection with sensitization to the hapten diphenylcyclopropenone (DPC). This clonotype was obtained from a man aged 35-49 years with alopecia areata. Some clones in this sample may be carry-over from other donors' samples. The CDR3 DNA sequence: TGCAGTGCTAGACCCCTCGATCGGGTTACCCAGTACTTC. Encoded protein: CSARPLDRVTQYF.